The clone carrying this T cell receptor beta chain showed up just a few times. The data derive from a study of T-cell memory formation after mild COVID-19. TCRdb processed the 5' RACE reads anew with MiXCR; each CDR3 protein has one entry. Among about 560,000 distinct CDR3 sequences, roughly 17% were seen once, and the ten largest hold roughly 8%. The germline gives CDR1 LGHNA, CDR2 YSLEER. CDR3 length: 15 amino acids. The V end was cut by 1 base, the J end by 4 bases, with 13 bases between. The source of this sequence is an adult woman who had mild COVID-19 (a few samples of this study predate the infection). Cell type and time point are not known. The chain is built from TRBV4-3 and TRBJ1-2; maybe TRBD1 (6 bases). The sample consisted of PBMCs or a T cell subset sorted from them (not recorded which). CDR3 coding DNA: TGCGCCAGCAGCCAAGGGGTAACAGGGAGCTATGGCTACACCTTC. Protein: CASSQGVTGSYGYTF.